This TCR beta chain was recorded in a study of blood T cell repertoires in COVID-19 (dated by TCRdb to the early 2020s). Turning to the overall study: Samples from collaborators originated in the United States, Italy and Spain and spanned both the acute and convalescent phases of COVID-19. The material from the prospective study consisted of cDNA or gDNA derived from T cells, B-cell-depleted T cells, or PBMCs. The dataset comprised deeply sampled blood TCRbeta repertoires from subjects exposed to, actively infected with, or recovered from COVID-19. A freely available public database, intended as a resource for researchers studying the immune response to SARS-CoV-2, is where the repertoires were released. Samples were obtained from the ongoing ImmuneRACE study (first 160 participants) and from over 1,000 subjects provided by 6 global collaborators. The sample metadata nearly always contained a de-identified subject ID, COVID-19 status, age in years and sex. HLA class I and class II types, where available, came from metadata supplied by the sample provider rather than from assay-based typing. Study-wide conclusions, independent of this receptor: How much clinical and demographic metadata was included differed by source and by participant, and the metadata was provided uncurated.

Each collaborating institution followed its own protocols to collect whole blood in K2EDTA tubes. For TCRbeta analysis, collaborators shipped samples in one of three forms: frozen whole blood, isolated PBMCs, or DNA extracted from either of those sample types. TCRbeta CDR3 regions were amplified from genomic DNA by means of the immunoSEQ Assay, a bias-controlled multiplex PCR. On the study's bioinformatics: Nucleated cell counts per sample were estimated from amplification of reference gene primers within the assay. To quantify the absolute abundance of each unique TCRbeta CDR3 rearrangement, sequence reads were collapsed and filtered. Productive Simpson clonality was computed per sample as the square root of Simpson's diversity index over productive rearrangements. TCRdb mirrors the immuneACCESS table, restricted to in-frame sequences. Some clones are absent from its copies; in checked studies, under half trace to an unresolved V gene, and the reason for the others is unknown. That table is the source of V, J and clone size, and D and trimming were worked out from the DNA. Recorded for this sample are 110,000 or so clones; around 77% of them occurred a single time. Jointly, the top ten make up 7.9% of the sample.

With respect to this clone: The antigen it recognizes is unknown. No quality values exist for individual bases; no much larger clone is one base distant.

This TCR was recovered from a human donor in a cohort sampled during active COVID-19. Material for sequencing was peripheral blood.

The CDR3 region has the sequence CASSLPGISYEQYF. The nucleotide sequence is TGTGCCAGCAGCTTACCCGGGATCTCCTACGAGCAGTACTTC. In this chain, TRBV11-3 is recombined with TRBJ2-7; a tentative D call is TRBD2 (5 bases match). V drops 2 bases and J drops 0 bases, leaving 8 bases in between. In the germline V gene, CDR1 corresponds to SGHNT and CDR2 to YENEEA. The cysteine opens and the phenylalanine closes a CDR3 of 14 amino acids. Of the read, only the CDR3 DNA is kept; its 42 bases are in frame from base 1.